The sequence of this T cell receptor (beta chain) was determined in a study of blood T cell repertoires in COVID-19. Study as a whole: The cDNA or gDNA used as material had been derived from T cells, B-cell-depleted T cells, or PBMCs.

Here immunoSEQ multiplex PCR was the method, and the copy in TCRdb shows in-frame clones only, minus some. The sample includes roughly 290,000 clones, about 91% of them seen just once. This CDR3 comprises 15 residues. The ends lost 6 bases at V and 7 bases at J; junction bases unmatched: 9. In germline, CDR1 is LGHNA, CDR2 YSLEER. The clonotype comes from a woman in her sixties or seventies with acute or convalescent COVID-19. V gene TRBV4-3 combines with J gene TRBJ1-6; 7 bases are shared with TRBD1. The sample was peripheral blood. DNA of the CDR3: TGCGCCAGCAGAGGGAACAGGGGAGACAATTCACCCCTCCACTTT. It translates to CASRGNRGDNSPLHF.